A single sample is the source of the 24 T cell receptor beta chains below, sequenced in a study of blood T cells in healthy people across ages. Using a J-beta primer mix together with a sample-barcoded 5' primer, a second PCR was run for roughly 7 to 11 cycles. MiXCR, applied by TCRdb to the 5' RACE reads, yields one record per CDR3 protein. The data contain over 950,000 distinct CDR3 sequences, 35% to 45% of them singletons. Source material: blood. These receptors were obtained from a man between 18 and 35 years old in good health.

A few counts support this clonotype. CDR3 loop: CASGLAGEETQYF. The CDR3 nucleotides are TGTGCCTCCGGACTAGCGGGGGAAGAGACCCAGTACTTC. The chain joins TRBV12-3 or TRBV12-4 to TRBJ2-5, with 13 nucleotides matching TRBD2. CDR3 length: 13 residues. V dropped 11 bases and J dropped 3; count of bases not matched to a gene: 3.

The sample holds many counts of this clonotype. This chain joins TRBV4-3 and TRBJ1-6; D not resolved. V was clipped by 0 bases and J by 0 bases, with 12 bases between them. The CDR3 runs to 18 residues. The germline CDR1 and CDR2 sequences are LGHNA and YSLEER. The CDR3 loop reads CASSQDRVGSSYNSPLHF. Written as DNA, the CDR3 is TGCGCCAGCAGCCAAGATAGGGTGGGGAGCTCCTATAATTCACCCCTCCACTTT.

V gene TRBV7-2 combines with J gene TRBJ1-2, with a tentative D call TRBD1 (6 bases). Germline V gene lookup returns CDR1 SGHTA and CDR2 FQGNSA. Trimming took off 0 bases at V and 4 bases at J, with 9 bases between the two ends. The CDR3 loop spans 14 amino acids. Here the CDR3 DNA reads TGTGCCAGCAGCTTAGCTACAGGGTCCTATGGCTACACCTTC. This codes for CASSLATGSYGYTF. The variable domain in full, completed from reference TRBV7-2 and TRBJ1-2, reads GAGVSQSPSNKVTEKGKDVELRCDPISGHTALYWYRQSLGQGLEFLIYFQGNSAPDKSGLPSDRFSAERTGGSVSTLTIQRTQQEDSAVYLCASSLATGSYGYTFGSGTRLTVV.

This clonotype showed up many times. The rearrangement links TRBV5-1 to TRBJ1-1; 7 bases line up with TRBD1. Germline V gene lookup returns CDR1 SGHRS and CDR2 YFSETQ. This CDR3 comprises 15 residues. Trimming at V came to 2 bases and at J to 2 bases, leaving 6 bases not matched to a gene. For the CDR3, the DNA is TGCGCCAGCAGCTTAGGGGACAGCTTCAACACTGAAGCTTTCTTT. This encodes CASSLGDSFNTEAFF.

J is TRBJ2-1 and V is TRBV28; TRBD1 matches at 7 bases. Germline loops: CDR1 MDHEN, CDR2 SYDVKM. The CDR3 has 16 amino acids. The J segment lost 0 bases and the V segment lost 7 bases, leaving 9 bases of the junction unmatched. The CDR3 DNA reads TGTGCCAGCACCTCCCTACAGGGGAGCTCCTACAATGAGCAGTTCTTC. It translates to CASTSLQGSSYNEQFF.

V is TRBV18 and J is TRBJ2-3; D is unresolved. V lost 0 bases and J lost 0, with 7 bases in between. Germline V gene sequence: CDR1 KGHSH, CDR2 LQKENI. This CDR3 spans 15 amino acids. The chain's CDR3 is CASSPPPASTDTQYF. The CDR3 DNA reads as TGTGCCAGCTCACCACCGCCAGCTAGCACAGATACGCAGTATTTT.

The genes are TRBV20-1 and TRBJ2-5; 12 positions match TRBD1. Germline V gene data show CDR1 as DFQATT and CDR2 as SNEGSKA (reference sequence). Germline trimming cut 6 bases from V and 11 bases from J; bases unmatched to any gene: 10. The CDR3 runs 13 residues. In nucleotides, the CDR3 is TGCAGTGCCCGGGACAGGGGGCAATGTGGGCAGTACTTC. Translation: CSARDRGQCGQYF.

As regards this clonotype: It may be a read error: a sequence one base away is much more abundant. The chain links TRBV7-2 to TRBJ2-1, with 7 bases fitting TRBD2. With the DNA end fitting TRBJ2-7 better, the J assignment may be wrong. The CDR3 consists of 15 residues. Germline-derived CDR1 and CDR2 are SGHTA and FQGNSA. The CDR3 region is CASSLLGGTYNEQYF. DNA for the CDR3: TGTGCCAGCAGCTTACTGGGGGGGACCTACAATGAGCAGTACTTC.

This clonotype was counted a single time. CDR3 residues: CATSEAVTGELFF. The DNA of the CDR3 is TGTGCCACCAGTGAGGCAGTTACCGGGGAGCTGTTTTTT. The V and J genes are TRBV24-1 and TRBJ2-2; D remains ambiguous. V shed 4 bases and J shed 5 bases, with 7 bases lying between them. CDR3 length: 13 amino acids. Germline lookup yields CDR1 KGHDR and CDR2 SFDVKD.

This clonotype was found many times. This chain links TRBV24-1 with TRBJ2-7; 8 bases are shared with TRBD1. The V gene's germline CDR1 is KGHDR and CDR2 SFDVKD. The CDR3 has 15 residues. V dropped 1 base and J dropped 1; count of bases not matched to a gene: 2. CDR3 sequence reads: CATSDFRDRSYEQYF. The CDR3 region has the DNA TGTGCCACCAGTGATTTCCGGGACAGGTCCTACGAGCAGTACTTC.

This rearrangement joins TRBV3-1 to TRBJ2-1; maybe TRBD2 (6 bases). Deletions cut 3 bases from V and 2 bases from J, with 11 bases between. The length of the CDR3 is 15 residues. CDR1 is LGHDT and CDR2 is YNNKEL in the germline V gene (reference sequence). The CDR3 region has the DNA TGTGCCAGCAGCCATCAGACTAGAACCTACAATGAGCAGTTCTTC. Amino acids: CASSHQTRTYNEQFF.

This clonotype was recorded a few times. The rearrangement uses TRBV13 and TRBJ2-1; 8 positions match TRBD2. CDR1 is PRHDT and CDR2 is FYEKMQ in the germline V gene (reference sequence). This CDR3 comprises 16 residues. Trimming cost V 6 bases and J 5 bases; bases outside gene matches: 12. The CDR3 region has the DNA TGTGCCAGCAGTCTATCGGGAGGGGGGCACCACAATGAGCAGTTCTTC. Its protein product is CASSLSGGGHHNEQFF. Complete variable domain (other parts from reference TRBV13 and TRBJ2-1): AAGVIQSPRHLIKEKRETATLKCYPIPRHDTVYWYQQGPGQDPQFLISFYEKMQSDKGSIPDRFSAQQFSDYHSELNMSSLELGDSALYFCASSLSGGGHHNEQFFGPGTRLTVL.

In its sample, this clonotype was seen many times. V usage is TRBV15 and J usage is TRBJ2-1, with D unclear. Trimming took off 5 bases at V and 3 bases at J, with 8 bases between the two ends. The CDR3 is made up of 13 amino acids. Germline V CDR1 and CDR2: LNHNV, YYDKDF (reference sequence). CDR3 in amino acids: CATSFPNYNEQFF. DNA of the CDR3: TGTGCCACCAGCTTTCCGAACTACAATGAGCAGTTCTTC.

This chain uses TRBV4-3 with TRBJ2-3; perhaps D is TRBD1 or TRBD2 (5 bases each). V was clipped by 3 bases and J by 4 bases, with 11 bases between them. The CDR3 is 14 amino acids. Germline V lookup: CDR1 LGHNA, CDR2 YSLEER. The CDR3 spells CASSQGDSADTQYF. The CDR3 DNA sequence: TGCGCCAGCAGCCAGGGGGATAGCGCAGATACGCAGTATTTT.

This chain links TRBV9 with TRBJ2-7; the D gene is possibly TRBD1 (5 bases). The J call may not be correct, given that the DNA end is closer to TRBJ2-4. CDR1 is SGDLS and CDR2 is YYNGEE in the germline V gene. The CDR3 totals 15 residues. This chain's CDR3 is CASSGGRESKNIQYF. For the CDR3, the DNA is TGTGCCAGCAGCGGGGGCAGGGAATCCAAAAACATTCAGTACTTC.

The chain combines TRBV12-3 or TRBV12-4 with TRBJ2-3; D is unclear. The germline V and J ends were trimmed by 1 base and 5 bases, with 10 bases remaining between them. This CDR3 has 14 amino acids. CDR3 sequence: CASSLGRILDTQYF. CDR3 sequence (DNA): TGTGCCAGCAGTTTAGGCAGAATTCTAGATACGCAGTATTTT.

Only a few counts were recorded for this clonotype. The chain combines TRBV7-9 with TRBJ2-1; 8 positions match TRBD2. The CDR3 consists of 15 residues. Germline CDR1 reads SEHNR; CDR2 reads FQNEAQ (reference sequence). Trimming took 5 bases from V and 3 from J; bases not matched to a gene: 6. The CDR3 region is CASSSRGGNYNEQFF. The CDR3 DNA reads as TGTGCCAGCAGCAGCCGCGGGGGGAACTACAATGAGCAGTTCTTC.

As concerns this clonotype: With a much larger clone just one base away, this may be a read error. The chain is built from TRBV20-1 and TRBJ1-2, with TRBD1 matching over 8 bases. The V and J ends lost 5 bases and 10 bases, in that order; junction bases with no gene match: 15. Germline values: CDR1 DFQATT, CDR2 SNEGSKA (reference sequence). This CDR3 comprises 14 residues. DNA of the CDR3: TGCAGTGCTGGAGGCGACGATGGACAGGGCGCCTACACCTTC. Its protein is CSAGGDDGQGAYTF.

The rearrangement links TRBV12-3 or TRBV12-4 to TRBJ1-4; D possibly corresponds to TRBD1 (5 bases). V was pared by 6 bases and J by 4 bases, with 9 bases between. There are 13 residues in the CDR3. CDR3 in DNA: TGTGCCAGCAGGGAGGGGTTTAATGAAAAACTGTTTTTT. This encodes CASREGFNEKLFF.

This chain connects TRBV28 to TRBJ1-1; 7 nucleotides align to TRBD1. Trimming cost V 5 bases and J 0 bases; bases outside gene matches: 12. This CDR3 region has 17 residues. Germline CDR1 MDHEN, CDR2 SYDVKM. CDR3 region: CASSTTTGPPMNTEAFF. CDR3 nucleotides: TGTGCCAGCAGTACGACGACAGGGCCCCCTATGAACACTGAAGCTTTCTTT.

The chain has TRBV28 and TRBJ2-3, with D tentatively TRBD1 (6 bases). Trimming shortened V by 5 bases and J by 3 bases, and 18 bases separated the two germline ends. Per germline, CDR1 MDHEN and CDR2 SYDVKM. The CDR3 sequence is 16 residues long. CDR3: CASSPLTGHSTDTQYF. CDR3 nucleotide sequence: TGTGCCAGCAGTCCCCTTACAGGGCACAGTACAGATACGCAGTATTTT.

V usage is TRBV24-1 and J usage is TRBJ2-7; D is unclear. CDR3 length: 11 residues. V lost 4 bases to trimming and J lost 7 bases, with 7 bases between them. CDR1 is KGHDR and CDR2 is SFDVKD in the germline V gene. The CDR3 protein is CATSEYNEQYF. The CDR3 DNA is TGTGCCACCAGTGAATACAATGAGCAGTACTTC.

This sequence joins TRBV15 and TRBJ2-4, with a weak D call TRBD1 (6 bases). This CDR3 spans 16 amino acids. The germline CDR1 and CDR2 sequences are LNHNV and YYDKDF (reference sequence). Trimming pared 0 bases from V and 6 bases from J, leaving 15 bases between. The CDR3: CATSRDGGVGGNIQYF. The CDR3 region has the DNA TGTGCCACCAGCAGAGATGGGGGTGTAGGGGGAAACATTCAGTACTTC.

Comment on this clonotype: One end of the junction is discordant with germline, which a read error may explain. This chain joins TRBV4-2 and TRBJ2-5, with D tentatively TRBD1 (6 bases). The CDR3 has 16 residues. Germline V gives CDR1 LGHNA, CDR2 YNFKEQ. The DNA of the CDR3 is TGTGCCAGCGGCCAAGATCGAGGGACAAGGCAAGAGACCCAGTACTTC. Translating gives CASGQDRGTRQETQYF.